Listed below are T cell receptor beta chains from one sample, sequenced in a study of beta chain features in type 1 diabetes. Data came from immunoSEQ multiplex PCR; TCRdb stores just in-frame clones and leaves some out. Of 300,000 or so clones listed, approximately 9.9% are singletons. Sequencing was done on a sample of central memory CD4+ T cells from blood. These receptor sequences come from a man aged 30-40 years with type 1 diabetes. CDR3s include the opening cysteine and the closing phenylalanine or tryptophan. Each record gives: V gene, J gene, clone size, D gene, CDR3 protein, CDR3 DNA. The D gene is left open where the match is weak. Part of the rows lack a size; the others show once, few, many or a class for expanded clones.

>TRBV18|TRBJ1-1|-|-
CASSPRQDPEAFF
TGTGCCAGCTCACCACGACAGGACCCTGAAGCTTTCTTT
>TRBV29-1|TRBJ2-7|few|TRBD1
CSVAVGGDEQYF
TGCAGCGTTGCAGTAGGGGGCGACGAGCAGTACTTC
>TRBV4-3|TRBJ1-4|-|TRBD1
CASSQGQGEGKLFF
TGCGCCAGCAGCCAAGGACAGGGGGAGGGAAAACTGTTTTTT
>TRBV27|TRBJ2-3|many|-
CASSFSHLSTDTQYF
TGTGCCAGCAGTTTTTCACATCTTAGCACAGATACGCAGTATTTT
>TRBV7-9|TRBJ2-3|many|TRBD2
CASSSSGTSAKDTQYF
TGTGCCAGCAGCTCGTCCGGGACTAGCGCGAAAGATACGCAGTATTTT
>TRBV7-4|TRBJ1-5|many|-
CASSLGGLGDPHQPQHF
TGTGCCAGCAGCTTGGGCGGGCTCGGAGACCCGCATCAGCCCCAGCATTTT
>TRBV11-2|TRBJ2-5|-|TRBD1
CASSQGEETQYF
TGTGCCAGCAGTCAGGGGGAAGAGACCCAGTACTTC
>TRBV9|TRBJ2-2|few|-
CASSAPGRNTGELFF
TGTGCCAGCAGCGCCCCGGGACGTAACACCGGGGAGCTGTTTTTT
>TRBV5-1|TRBJ2-2|-|-
CASSLTGRFNSDRNTGELFF
TGCGCCAGCAGCTTGACGGGGCGCTTTAATTCCGACCGGAACACCGGGGAGCTGTTTTTT
>TRBV6-5|TRBJ1-5|-|-
CASSYGMYSNQPQHF
TGTGCCAGCAGTTACGGGATGTATAGCAATCAGCCCCAGCATTTT
>TRBV11-3|TRBJ2-2|few|-
CASSSGTSGELFF
TGTGCCAGCAGCTCAGGGACATCCGGGGAGCTGTTTTTT
>TRBV10-3|TRBJ2-2|-|TRBD1
CAIRSRDRGTGELFF
TGTGCCATCAGGTCCCGGGACAGGGGGACCGGGGAGCTGTTTTTT